The 20 T cell receptor beta chains below were found in one sample sequenced in a study of blood T cell repertoires in COVID-19 (dated by TCRdb to 2018 to 2020). Receptor amplification or capture employed the immunoSEQ multiplex PCR assay. Entries here come from immuneACCESS through TCRdb and include only in-frame sequences with V and J called. Some clones fail to appear in such tables; in the studies checked, an unresolved V gene covers under half of the shortfall, and the cause of the remainder is unknown. For this sample there are fewer than 35,000 clones; 87% appear just once. About 1.9% of the sample belongs to the ten largest clones. The sequenced sample consisted of peripheral blood. These receptors all come from a man in his forties or fifties with active or convalescent COVID-19.

The rearrangement links TRBV14 to TRBJ2-7, with D possibly TRBD1 on 6 matching bases. V was trimmed by 3 bases and J by 0 bases, leaving 15 bases between them. Germline CDR1 is SGHDN and CDR2 is FVKESK. This CDR3 region has 16 residues. The CDR3 DNA reads TGTGCCAGCAGCCATTTGGACAGTCGGAGCTCCTACGAGCAGTACTTC. Translated, it gives CASSHLDSRSSYEQYF.

This clone was picked up one time. The chain joins TRBV3-1 (or the pseudogene TRBV3-2) to TRBJ1-2; 11 nucleotides align to TRBD1. Germline values: CDR1 LGHDT, CDR2 YNNKEL (reference sequence). V shed 2 bases, J shed 6 bases, and the junction held 2 bases outside the gene matches. The CDR3 is 14 residues long. The CDR3 coding sequence is TGTGCCAGCAGCCAATGGGACAGGGGGGATGGCTACACCTTC. Amino acids: CASSQWDRGDGYTF.

This chain uses TRBV28 with TRBJ2-3; 7 bases line up with TRBD1. The CDR3 loop spans 15 amino acids. V lost 6 bases to trimming and J lost 1 base; unmatched junction nucleotides: 7. Germline CDR1 is MDHEN and CDR2 is SYDVKM. CDR3 sequence (DNA): TGTGCCAGCAGGCCGTACGGACAGGGCACAGATACGCAGTATTTT. Its translation: CASRPYGQGTDTQYF.

The chain recombines TRBV6-2 or TRBV6-3 with TRBJ2-1; TRBD1 matches at 8 bases. The CDR3 sequence is 15 residues long. Germline CDR1 MNHEY, CDR2 SVGEGT. V lost 2 bases, J lost 3 bases, and 3 bases stayed unmatched. CDR3 sequence: CASSYGRGLYNEQFF. CDR3 nucleotides: TGTGCCAGCAGTTACGGCAGGGGGCTCTACAATGAGCAGTTCTTC.

This clone was found a few times. The V call is TRBV4-1, the J call TRBJ1-2, with 7 bases aligning to TRBD1. V was pared by 2 bases and J by 4 bases, with 13 bases of the junction left unmatched. Looked up from germline, CDR1 is MGHRA and CDR2 is YSYEKL. There are 17 residues in the CDR3. As DNA, the CDR3 is TGCGCCAGCAGCCAACCCCTCAGCAGGGGGGCCCTCTATGGCTACACCTTC. Encoded protein: CASSQPLSRGALYGYTF.

The chain combines TRBV30 with TRBJ1-4; D gene uncertain. The CDR3 contains 16 residues. The germline CDR1 and CDR2 sequences are GTSNPN and SVGIG (reference sequence). V gave up 0 bases and J gave up 4 bases, with 15 bases separating them. CDR3 amino acids: CAWSVPFGMVNEKLFF. The CDR3 nucleotides are TGTGCCTGGAGTGTACCGTTCGGGATGGTTAATGAAAAACTGTTTTTT.

J is TRBJ2-5 and V is TRBV28; TRBD2 matches at 9 bases. The CDR3 is 15 amino acids. The V and J ends lost 1 base and 3 bases, in that order; junction bases with no gene match: 3. CDR1 and CDR2 (germline): MDHEN, SYDVKM. The DNA of the CDR3 is TGTGCCAGCAGTTTATCTGGACTAGCGAAAGAGACCCAGTACTTC. Its protein product is CASSLSGLAKETQYF.

The J gene is TRBJ2-3, the V gene TRBV30; 8 nucleotides agree with TRBD1. The J segment lost 4 bases and the V segment lost 1 base, leaving 7 bases of the junction unmatched. Germline V gene sequence: CDR1 GTSNPN, CDR2 SVGIG (reference sequence). CDR3 size: 15 residues. The CDR3 nucleotides read TGTGCCTGGAGTGCAGGGGGCAGGGTCGCAGATACGCAGTATTTT. It codes for CAWSAGGRVADTQYF.

V usage is TRBV18 and J usage is TRBJ2-2; no clear D. The CDR3 has 14 amino acids. V was pared by 2 bases and J by 3 bases, with 7 bases between. CDR1 KGHSH and CDR2 LQKENI come from the germline V gene. CDR3 coding DNA: TGTGCCAGCTCACCAGGCCAGGACACCGGGGAGCTGTTTTTT. This sequence encodes CASSPGQDTGELFF. Complete variable domain (other parts from reference TRBV18 and TRBJ2-2): NAGVMQNPRHLVRRRGQEARLRCSPMKGHSHVYWYRQLPEEGLKFMVYLQKENIIDESGMPKERFSAEFPKEGPSILRIQQVVRGDSAAYFCASSPGQDTGELFFGEGSRLTVL.

The chain couples TRBV2 to TRBJ1-2, with D possibly being TRBD1 (5 bases). V lost 2 bases and J 4 bases, leaving 8 bases between the germline ends. Germline CDR1 SNHLY, CDR2 FYNNEI. CDR3 length equals 13 residues. The CDR3 protein is CASSERGTYGYTF. CDR3 DNA: TGTGCCAGCAGTGAAAGGGGCACCTATGGCTACACCTTC.

The J gene is TRBJ2-7, the V gene TRBV19, with a possible D match to TRBD2 (5 bases). Germline V gene data show CDR1 as LNHDA and CDR2 as SQIVND (reference sequence). V lost 3 bases and J 2 bases, leaving 11 bases between the germline ends. The CDR3 length is 14 residues. Here the CDR3 DNA reads TGTGCCAGTAGTATTGGCAGGAGGACCTACGAGCAGTACTTC. It specifies CASSIGRRTYEQYF.

This chain joins TRBV7-9 and TRBJ2-3; 11 positions match TRBD2. Germline lookup yields CDR1 SEHNR and CDR2 FQNEAQ (reference sequence). This CDR3 comprises 19 residues. J was trimmed by 6 bases and V by 1 base; bases with no gene match: 15. Here the CDR3 DNA reads TGTGCCAGCAGCTTAGAGGCGGGACTAGCGGATCTATATAGGGATACGCAGTATTTT. Translation gives CASSLEAGLADLYRDTQYF.

This clone was seen a single time. V gene TRBV6-1 combines with J gene TRBJ2-7, with 12 bases lining up with TRBD2. CDR1 and CDR2 from the germline V gene are MNHNS and SASEGT. J gave up 1 base and V 3 bases, and 4 bases lay outside the gene matches. CDR3 size: 16 residues. The DNA of the CDR3 is TGTGCCAGCAGTGATCCAGGGACTAGCGGGTCCTACGAGCAGTACTTC. This translates into CASSDPGTSGSYEQYF.

A note on this clone: Its ends do not fully match the called genes, so a read error is possible. The chain links TRBV19 to TRBJ2-1; 12 bases agree with TRBD2. This CDR3 spans 15 amino acids. Germline CDR1 is LNHDA and CDR2 is SQIVND (reference sequence). The CDR3 DNA reads as TGTGCGAGTAGGACTAGCGGGACTCCGTACAATGAGCAGTTCTTC. It is translated as CASRTSGTPYNEQFF.

This clone showed up just once. The chain links TRBV12-3 or TRBV12-4 to TRBJ2-1; a possible D gene is TRBD2 (5 bases). CDR3 length: 12 residues. V was pared by 0 bases and J by 10 bases, with 7 bases between. The DNA of the CDR3 is TGTGCCAGCAGTTTAGCTGGAGGCGAGCAGTTCTTC. Its translation is CASSLAGGEQFF.

The chain carries TRBV7-2 and TRBJ1-4; 10 positions agree with TRBD1. The germline V gene has CDR1 SGHTA and CDR2 FQGNSA. Trimming removed 4 bases from V and 6 bases from J; junction bases left unmatched: 5. The CDR3 runs to 15 residues. The chain's CDR3 is CASSYPTGGHEKLFF. The CDR3, as DNA: TGTGCCAGCAGCTATCCGACAGGGGGCCATGAAAAACTGTTTTTT.

This chain connects TRBV12-2 to TRBJ2-2; the table assigns TRBD2, which was not confirmed against the DNA. TRBV12-2 is assigned pseudogene status. The CDR3 spans 16 residues. The CDR3 coding sequence is TGTGCAAGTCGCTTAGGAGGGCCGCAGAACACCGGGGAGCTGTTTTTT. Translation gives CASRLGGPQNTGELFF.

The chain links TRBV7-8 to TRBJ2-1; TRBD2 matches at 10 bases. The V and J ends lost 1 base and 5 bases, in that order; junction bases with no gene match: 11. The CDR3 spans 18 residues. Germline CDR1 is SGHVS and CDR2 is FQNEAQ. CDR3 sequence (DNA): TGTGCCAGCAGCTTAGGGCTAGCGGGAGTAGGCCTCCACAATGAGCAGTTCTTC. As protein: CASSLGLAGVGLHNEQFF.

This clone was detected once. The J gene is TRBJ1-2, the V gene TRBV20-1; D call uncertain. Trimming removed 6 bases from V and 4 bases from J, with 9 bases in between. Germline V gene sequence: CDR1 DFQATT, CDR2 SNEGSKA (reference sequence). The CDR3 is 11 residues long. This CDR3 reads CSAPPSYGYTF. CDR3 sequence (DNA): TGCAGTGCCCCCCCCTCCTATGGCTACACCTTC.

This sequence joins TRBV28 and TRBJ2-3; D perhaps matches TRBD2 (5 bases). With 5 bases removed from V and 3 bases from J, the gap between germline ends came to 18 bases. The germline V gene has CDR1 MDHEN and CDR2 SYDVKM. This CDR3 has 16 residues. CDR3 sequence (DNA): TGTGCCAGCAGTCCCCATCCGGGGAAAACTACAGATACGCAGTATTTT. It encodes CASSPHPGKTTDTQYF.